This entry lists 2 T cell receptor beta chains sequenced from one sample in a study of response to subunit inactivated influenza vaccine. TCRdb passed the RT-PCR reads through MiXCR, listing each CDR3 protein once. Here the sample spans roughly 620,000 distinct CDR3 sequences, around 11% being singletons. A further study also used this sample, focusing on T cells expressing NK-cell markers. As that report states: Template switching by 5'RACE with UMIs generated the TCR beta cDNA.

The input for sequencing was PBMCs from blood, taken on the day of vaccination. The receptors originated from a man between 50 and 59 years old who received an inactivated influenza vaccine.

This clonotype has a count of ten or more. V gene TRBV24-1 combines with J gene TRBJ2-3, with 10 bases that match TRBD2. Germline V gene data show CDR1 as KGHDR and CDR2 as SFDVKD. V was pared by 4 bases and J by 2 bases, with 8 bases of the junction left unmatched. The CDR3 spans 17 residues. The DNA of the CDR3 is TGTGCCACCAGTGAGAGGGGAGCGGGAGGGCCCACAGATACGCAGTATTTT. It is translated as CATSERGAGGPTDTQYF.

In its sample, this clonotype was seen many times. The chain links TRBV4-3 to TRBJ1-1, with D tentatively TRBD1 (5 bases). The germline V and J ends were trimmed by 5 bases and 0 bases, with 7 bases remaining between them. The CDR3 extends over 13 amino acids. CDR1 is LGHNA and CDR2 is YSLEER in the germline V gene. The CDR3 nucleotides read TGCGCCAGCAGCTGGGGGATGAACACTGAAGCTTTCTTT. It encodes CASSWGMNTEAFF.